The clone carrying this TCR beta chain occurred a few times. Its target is not known. This sample is drawn from a study of T-cell memory formation after mild COVID-19. Study results and limitations: A balance of CD4 and CD8 characterized clones contracting day 15 to 85, whereas later expanders leaned CD4+. Clones from the second wave (peaking day 37) had unconfirmed SARS-CoV-2 specificity. Pre-infection memory contained some responding clones, which suggested that cross-reactive memory had joined.

Constant-segment primers were used for 5'RACE, and the resulting TCR alpha and TCR beta cDNA libraries carried sample barcodes and UMIs. TCRdb redid the calling of the 5' RACE reads with MiXCR, one entry per CDR3 protein. Of roughly 180,000 distinct CDR3 sequences in the sample, 9.5% to 13% were seen once. The V gene's germline CDR1 is SGHRS and CDR2 YFSETQ. V dropped 1 base and J dropped 6 bases, with 14 bases sitting between them. The CDR3 is 14 amino acids. Sequencing was carried out using PBMCs or a T cell subset sorted from them (not recorded which). The TCR originated in a man aged 18 to 30 who had mild COVID-19 (a few samples of this study predate the infection). Cell type and time point are not known. The V and J genes are TRBV5-1 and TRBJ2-7, with D uncertain. CDR3 amino acids: CASSLRGNPGEQYF. In DNA form, the CDR3 reads TGCGCCAGCAGCTTGCGTGGGAACCCGGGCGAGCAGTACTTC. Supplemented by reference TRBV5-1 and TRBJ2-7, the full variable domain reads KAGVTQTPRYLIKTRGQQVTLSCSPISGHRSVSWYQQTPGQGLQFLFEYFSETQRNKGNFPGRFSGRQFSNSRSEMNVSTLELGDSALYLCASSLRGNPGEQYFGPGTRLTVT.